The sequence of this TCR beta chain was determined in a study of cytomegalovirus exposure and HLA in healthy donors. Study context: A data release that came early held some 84 million unique TCRs from HLA-typed donors. Study-wide results and caveats: The study found most TCR sequences rare, yet found some public TCRs in many donors. Certain indistinguishable V segments, among them TRBV6-2 and TRBV6-3, were excluded.

For this clone: The target antigen is unknown.

CDR3 length: 15 residues. Trimming took 2 bases from V and 0 from J, leaving 10 bases between them. The V gene's germline CDR1 is SGHNT and CDR2 YYREEE (reference sequence). The PCR was carried out with 60 Vbeta primers and 13 Jbeta primers. In the original analysis: Later analysis identified tens of millions of unique TCR beta chains, approximately 11 million shared. Only in-frame clones appear in the TCRdb table, and some are missing; sequencing was by immunoSEQ multiplex PCR. V and J calls and clone size are as listed in that table; D and trimming were resolved from the DNA. Recorded for this sample: roughly 200,000 clones.

The sequence derives from a man aged 25-45 years in good health and CMV-seronegative. The chain couples TRBV5-4 to TRBJ2-3; perhaps TRBD2 as D (6 bases). The sample taken for sequencing was PBMCs. The CDR3: CASSFAGLSTDTQYF. The CDR3 DNA follows: TGTGCCAGCAGCTTTGCGGGGTTAAGCACAGATACGCAGTATTTT.